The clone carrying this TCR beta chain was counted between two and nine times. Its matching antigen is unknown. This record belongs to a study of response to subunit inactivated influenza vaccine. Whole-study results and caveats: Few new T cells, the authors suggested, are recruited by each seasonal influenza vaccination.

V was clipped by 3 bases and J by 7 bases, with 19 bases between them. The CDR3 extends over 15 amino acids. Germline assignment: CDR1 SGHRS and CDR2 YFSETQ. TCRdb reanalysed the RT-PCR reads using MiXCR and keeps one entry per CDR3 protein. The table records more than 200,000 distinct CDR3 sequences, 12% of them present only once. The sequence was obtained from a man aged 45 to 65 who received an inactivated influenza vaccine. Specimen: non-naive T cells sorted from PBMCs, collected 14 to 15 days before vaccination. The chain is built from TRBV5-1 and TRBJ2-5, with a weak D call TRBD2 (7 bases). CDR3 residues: CASSSRLAQQGTQYF. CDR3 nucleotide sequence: TGCGCCAGCAGCTCGAGACTAGCACAACAGGGGACCCAGTACTTC.